Sequencing of this T cell receptor (beta chain) was carried out in a study of shared clonotypes between healthy human individuals. Overall study results and limits: Generally, estimated richness proved larger in naive subsets than it did in memory subsets.

With 1 base removed from V and 4 bases from J, the gap between germline ends came to 5 bases. The length of the CDR3 is 13 residues. Per germline, CDR1 SEHNR and CDR2 FQNEAQ (reference sequence). As to this clone: The antigen is not known.

The assay was immunoSEQ multiplex PCR, and TCRdb's table has in-frame clones only and misses some. The sample records over a million clones, around 98.5% being singletons. The chain is built from TRBV7-9 and TRBJ1-5; unclear D gene. This receptor was identified in a man younger than 40 in good health. Sequenced: naive CD4+ T cells sorted from blood. Stated subset: CD45RA+ positively selected. The CDR3 loop is CASSLEYNQPQHF. The DNA for the CDR3 is TGTGCCAGCAGCTTAGAGTATAATCAGCCCCAGCATTTT.